Below, 16 T cell receptor beta chains from the same sample are listed, as sequenced in a study of T cell responses to AZD1222 COVID-19 vaccine. The repertoire was sequenced with immunoSEQ multiplex PCR; TCRdb's copy has only in-frame clones and lacks some. The data show roughly 100,000 clones, with roughly 87% seen just once and 15% to 20% held by the top ten. The sequencing used peripheral blood, collected on day 0 of AZD1222 vaccination. The source is an adult in good health.

This clone has just one count. CDR3: CATSLQGRETQYF. CDR3 DNA sequence: TGTGCCACCAGCTTACAGGGAAGGGAGACCCAGTACTTC. This chain uses TRBV15 with TRBJ2-5; TRBD1 is a possible D gene (6 bases). Germline V CDR1 and CDR2: LNHNV, YYDKDF (reference sequence). V lost 5 bases, J lost 5 bases, and 12 bases lay in between. The CDR3 length is 13 residues.

The chain employs TRBV2 and TRBJ1-4, with TRBD1 matching 10 bases. Germline trimming cut 4 bases from V and 8 bases from J; bases unmatched to any gene: 4. Germline loops: CDR1 SNHLY, CDR2 FYNNEI. There are 14 residues in the CDR3. In nucleotides, the CDR3 is TGTGCCAGCAGTGGGGGACAGGGGATCGAAAAACTGTTTTTT. Translation gives CASSGGQGIEKLFF. Combining the CDR3 with reference TRBV2 and TRBJ1-4 gives the whole variable domain EPEVTQTPSHQVTQMGQEVILRCVPISNHLYFYWYRQILGQKVEFLVSFYNNEISEKSEIFDDQFSVERPDGSNFTLKIRSTKLEDSAMYFCASSGGQGIEKLFFGSGTQLSVL.

The DNA for the CDR3 is TGTGCCAGCAGGTCGACCTTGGCCGGGGAGCTGTTTTTT. Encoded protein: CASRSTLAGELFF. The genes are TRBV27 and TRBJ2-2; no clear D gene. This CDR3 comprises 13 residues. Germline V CDR1 and CDR2: MNHEY, SMNVEV (reference sequence). V lost 6 bases, J lost 6 bases, and 11 bases lay in between.

In this sample, this clone turned up once. The chain combines TRBV18 with TRBJ1-2; D not resolved. The CDR3 spans 12 residues. Germline lookup yields CDR1 KGHSH and CDR2 LQKENI. Trimming took off 3 bases at V and 2 bases at J, with 4 bases between the two ends. The CDR3, as DNA: TGTGCCAGCTCACCCCAGAACTATGGCTACACCTTC. It yields the protein CASSPQNYGYTF. Full variable domain (remainder filled in from reference TRBV18 and TRBJ1-2): NAGVMQNPRHLVRRRGQEARLRCSPMKGHSHVYWYRQLPEEGLKFMVYLQKENIIDESGMPKERFSAEFPKEGPSILRIQQVVRGDSAAYFCASSPQNYGYTFGSGTRLTVV.

The V gene is TRBV11-2, the J gene TRBJ1-1; 7 bases fit TRBD1. With 6 bases clipped from V and 8 bases from J, the junction kept 15 bases outside the gene matches. Per germline, CDR1 SGHAT and CDR2 FQNNGV. This CDR3 is 15 amino acids long. Here the CDR3 reads CASRVAEGARLEAFF. DNA for the CDR3: TGTGCCAGCAGAGTCGCGGAGGGGGCGCGTTTGGAAGCTTTCTTT.

The rearrangement joins TRBV19 to TRBJ1-5, with 11 positions matching TRBD1. V shed 7 bases, J shed 1 base, and the junction held 3 bases outside the gene matches. The CDR3 runs to 15 residues. In germline, CDR1 is LNHDA, CDR2 SQIVND (reference sequence). The CDR3 bases are TGTGCCAGTACCCGGGACAGGGGGAGCAATCAGCCCCAGCATTTT. Translating it yields CASTRDRGSNQPQHF.

CDR3 sequence reads: CASSLVRQGDYEQYF. The CDR3 DNA sequence: TGTGCCAGCAGCTTAGTAAGGCAGGGGGACTACGAGCAGTACTTC. The chain carries TRBV11-2 and TRBJ2-7; 7 nucleotides match TRBD1. Germline values: CDR1 SGHAT, CDR2 FQNNGV. The length of the CDR3 is 15 residues. The ends lost 1 base at V and 3 bases at J; junction bases unmatched: 6. The variable domain in full, completed from reference TRBV11-2 and TRBJ2-7, reads EAGVAQSPRYKIIEKRQSVAFWCNPISGHATLYWYQQILGQGPKLLIQFQNNGVVDDSQLPKDRFSAERLKGVDSTLKIQPAKLEDSAVYLCASSLVRQGDYEQYFGPGTRLTVT.

The gene calls are TRBV5-4 and TRBJ1-5, with D perhaps TRBD1 (5 bases). CDR3 length equals 15 residues. In germline, CDR1 is SGHNT, CDR2 YYREEE (reference sequence). The germline V and J ends were trimmed by 0 bases and 2 bases, with 9 bases remaining between them. The CDR3 bases are TGTGCCAGCAGCTTGGGAGGGGCCGGCAATCAGCCCCAGCATTTT. Translating gives CASSLGGAGNQPQHF.

This chain uses TRBV27 with TRBJ1-4; possibly TRBD1 for D (5 bases). Germline V lookup: CDR1 MNHEY, CDR2 SMNVEV (reference sequence). The length of the CDR3 is 14 residues. With 3 bases removed from V and 10 bases from J, the gap between germline ends came to 15 bases. CDR3 amino acids: CASSLGPWPRKLFF. The CDR3 DNA is TGTGCCAGCAGTTTGGGGCCGTGGCCCCGAAAACTGTTTTTT. The whole variable domain, remainder taken from reference TRBV27 and TRBJ1-4, is EAQVTQNPRYLITVTGKKLTVTCSQNMNHEYMSWYRQDPGLGLRQIYYSMNVEVTDKGDVPEGYKVSRKEKRNFPLILESPSPNQTSLYFCASSLGPWPRKLFFGSGTQLSVL.

The J gene is TRBJ2-2, the V gene TRBV5-4, with D tentatively TRBD2 (5 bases). Germline loops: CDR1 SGHNT, CDR2 YYREEE (reference sequence). V was cut by 0 bases and J by 4 bases, with 10 bases left in between. This CDR3 comprises 15 residues. CDR3 in DNA: TGTGCCAGCAGCTTGGGCAGGACTCTCACCGGGGAGCTGTTTTTT. Translated, it gives CASSLGRTLTGELFF.

The rearrangement joins TRBV28 to TRBJ1-2, with TRBD1 matching over 7 bases. CDR1 MDHEN and CDR2 SYDVKM come from the germline V gene. V was pared by 5 bases and J by 5 bases, with 8 bases of the junction left unmatched. The CDR3 is 14 amino acids. For the CDR3, the DNA is TGTGCCAGCAGTCCAGGGACAGTAAGATATGGCTACACCTTC. Its translation: CASSPGTVRYGYTF.

This sequence joins TRBV18 and TRBJ2-7; 13 bases agree with TRBD2. This CDR3 is 17 amino acids long. Germline V lookup: CDR1 KGHSH, CDR2 LQKENI. The V gene end was trimmed by 1 base and the J gene end by 6 bases; junction bases not matched to a gene: 9. In DNA form, the CDR3 reads TGTGCCAGCTCACCACGCACCGGGACTAGCGGGATCAGCGAGCAGTACTTC. It yields the protein CASSPRTGTSGISEQYF. Full variable domain (missing parts from reference TRBV18 and TRBJ2-7): NAGVMQNPRHLVRRRGQEARLRCSPMKGHSHVYWYRQLPEEGLKFMVYLQKENIIDESGMPKERFSAEFPKEGPSILRIQQVVRGDSAAYFCASSPRTGTSGISEQYFGPGTRLTVT.

V usage is TRBV6-5 and J usage is TRBJ1-3; 7 nucleotides match TRBD1. V gave up 2 bases and J gave up 2 bases; unmatched junction bases: 0. The CDR3 is made up of 14 amino acids. The germline V gene has CDR1 MNHEY and CDR2 SVGAGI. CDR3 region: CASSYGTAGNTIYF. As DNA, the CDR3 is TGTGCCAGCAGTTACGGGACAGCTGGAAACACCATATATTTT.

The chain employs TRBV10-1 and TRBJ1-4, with 8 bases fitting TRBD1. The CDR3 totals 14 residues. Germline values: CDR1 WNHNN, CDR2 SYGVQD (reference sequence). The ends lost 5 bases at V and 8 bases at J; junction bases unmatched: 7. The CDR3 is CASSTDRGGEKLFF. In DNA form, the CDR3 reads TGCGCCAGCAGTACTGACAGGGGAGGCGAAAAACTGTTTTTT.

The chain recombines TRBV6-1 with TRBJ1-2; possibly TRBD1 for D (6 bases). Germline CDR1 and CDR2: MNHNS and SASEGT. The CDR3 extends over 16 amino acids. V lost 0 bases and J lost 10, with 21 bases in between. Written as DNA, the CDR3 is TGTGCCAGCAGTGAAGCGGTCGGGGGCGCGGTTCACGTCTACACCTTC. Protein: CASSEAVGGAVHVYTF.

The chain is built from TRBV19 and TRBJ2-2; no reliable D call. The CDR3 is 14 amino acids. The V and J ends lost 1 base and 5 bases respectively, with 8 bases between them. The V gene's germline CDR1 is LNHDA and CDR2 SQIVND (reference sequence). This CDR3 reads CASSIGQKTGELFF. CDR3 DNA: TGTGCCAGTAGTATAGGCCAGAAGACCGGGGAGCTGTTTTTT.